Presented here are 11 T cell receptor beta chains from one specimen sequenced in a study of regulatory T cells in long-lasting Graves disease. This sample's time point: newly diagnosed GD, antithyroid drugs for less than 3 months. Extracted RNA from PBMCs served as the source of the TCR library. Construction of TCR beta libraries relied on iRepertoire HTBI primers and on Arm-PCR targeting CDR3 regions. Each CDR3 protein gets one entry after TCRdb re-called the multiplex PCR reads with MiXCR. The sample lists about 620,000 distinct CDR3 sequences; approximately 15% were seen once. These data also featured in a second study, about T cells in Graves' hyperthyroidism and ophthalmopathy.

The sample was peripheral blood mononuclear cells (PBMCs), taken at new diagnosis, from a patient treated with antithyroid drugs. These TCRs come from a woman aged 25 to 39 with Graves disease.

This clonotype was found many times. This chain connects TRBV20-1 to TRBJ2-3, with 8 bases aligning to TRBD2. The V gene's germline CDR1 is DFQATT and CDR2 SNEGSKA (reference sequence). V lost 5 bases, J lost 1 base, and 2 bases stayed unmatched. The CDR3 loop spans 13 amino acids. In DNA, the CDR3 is TGCAGTGCTCCGACTAGCGGCACAGATACGCAGTATTTT. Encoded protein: CSAPTSGTDTQYF.

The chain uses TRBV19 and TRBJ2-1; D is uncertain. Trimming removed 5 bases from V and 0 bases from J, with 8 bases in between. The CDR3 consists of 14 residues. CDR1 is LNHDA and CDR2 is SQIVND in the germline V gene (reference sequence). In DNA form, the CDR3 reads TGTGCCAGTAGTGGCGAGAGCTCCTACAATGAGCAGTTCTTC. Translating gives CASSGESSYNEQFF.

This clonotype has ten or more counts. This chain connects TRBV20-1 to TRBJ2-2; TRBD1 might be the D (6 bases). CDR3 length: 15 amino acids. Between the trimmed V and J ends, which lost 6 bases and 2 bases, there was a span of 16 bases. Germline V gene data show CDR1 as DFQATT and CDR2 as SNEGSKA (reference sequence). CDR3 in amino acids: CSARGARKNTGELFF. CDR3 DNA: TGCAGTGCCAGGGGCGCGAGGAAAAACACCGGGGAGCTGTTTTTT.

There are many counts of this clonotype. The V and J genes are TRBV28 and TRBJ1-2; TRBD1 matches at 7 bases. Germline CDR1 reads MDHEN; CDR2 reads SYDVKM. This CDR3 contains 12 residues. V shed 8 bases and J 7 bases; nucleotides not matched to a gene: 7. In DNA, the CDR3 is TGTGCCAGCCCCGACAGGGCTGGTGGCTACACCTTC. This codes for CASPDRAGGYTF.

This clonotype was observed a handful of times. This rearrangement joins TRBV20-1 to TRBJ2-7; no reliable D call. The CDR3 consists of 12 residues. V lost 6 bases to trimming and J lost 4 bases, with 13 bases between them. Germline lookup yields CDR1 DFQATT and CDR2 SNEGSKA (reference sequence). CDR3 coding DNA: TGCAGTGCCCAACCGGACGATTACGAGCAGTACTTC. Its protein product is CSAQPDDYEQYF.

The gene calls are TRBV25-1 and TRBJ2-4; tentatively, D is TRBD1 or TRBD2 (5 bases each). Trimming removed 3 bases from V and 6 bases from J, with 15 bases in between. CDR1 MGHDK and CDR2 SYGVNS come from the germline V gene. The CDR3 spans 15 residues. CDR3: CASSEGPPLGNIQYF. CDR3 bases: TGTGCCAGCAGTGAGGGACCCCCCCTAGGAAACATTCAGTACTTC.

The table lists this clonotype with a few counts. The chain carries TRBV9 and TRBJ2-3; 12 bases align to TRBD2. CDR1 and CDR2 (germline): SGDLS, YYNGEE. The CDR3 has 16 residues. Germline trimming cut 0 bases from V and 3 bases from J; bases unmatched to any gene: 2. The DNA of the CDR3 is TGTGCCAGCAGCGTAGTGCTAGCGGGAGGGACAGATACGCAGTATTTT. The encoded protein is CASSVVLAGGTDTQYF. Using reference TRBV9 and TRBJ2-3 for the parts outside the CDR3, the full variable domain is DSGVTQTPKHLITATGQRVTLRCSPRSGDLSVYWYQQSLDQGLQFLIQYYNGEERAKGNILERFSAQQFPDLHSELNLSSLELGDSALYFCASSVVLAGGTDTQYFGPGTRLTVL.

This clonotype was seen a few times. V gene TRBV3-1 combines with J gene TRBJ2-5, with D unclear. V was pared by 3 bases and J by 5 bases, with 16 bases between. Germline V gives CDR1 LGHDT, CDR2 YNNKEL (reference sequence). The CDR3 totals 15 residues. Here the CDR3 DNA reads TGTGCCAGCAGCCAGACGTGGTCAGCAACGGAGACCCAGTACTTC. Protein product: CASSQTWSATETQYF.

The chain's CDR3 is CATSRGTGGDTQYF. In DNA form, the CDR3 reads TGTGCCACCAGCAGAGGAACGGGAGGAGATACGCAGTATTTT. The chain carries TRBV15 and TRBJ2-3; 7 bases agree with TRBD2. CDR1 is LNHNV, CDR2 YYDKDF, per germline (reference sequence). V lost 1 base to trimming and J lost 5 bases; unmatched junction nucleotides: 3. The CDR3 totals 14 residues. The whole variable domain, remainder taken from reference TRBV15 and TRBJ2-3, is DAMVIQNPRYQVTQFGKPVTLSCSQTLNHNVMYWYQQKSSQAPKLLFHYYDKDFNNEADTPDNFQSRRPNTSFCFLDIRSPGLGDTAMYLCATSRGTGGDTQYFGPGTRLTVL.

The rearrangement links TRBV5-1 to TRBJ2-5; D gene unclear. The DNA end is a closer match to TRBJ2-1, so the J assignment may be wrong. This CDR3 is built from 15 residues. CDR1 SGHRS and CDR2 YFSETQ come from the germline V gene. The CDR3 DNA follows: TGCGCCAGCAGCTTGGACCCCTCGAAGTACAATGAGCAGTTCTTC. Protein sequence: CASSLDPSKYNEQFF.

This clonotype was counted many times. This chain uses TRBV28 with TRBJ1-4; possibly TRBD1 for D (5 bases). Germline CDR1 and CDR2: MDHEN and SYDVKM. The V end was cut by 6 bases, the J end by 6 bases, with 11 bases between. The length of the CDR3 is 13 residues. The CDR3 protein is CASRIPTDEKLFF. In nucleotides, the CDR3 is TGTGCCAGCAGAATTCCGACAGATGAAAAACTGTTTTTT.